Reported below is one TCR beta chain. Its antigen is undetermined. The data derive from a study of cytotoxic CD8 clonotypes in ibrutinib-treated CLL. Across the study: Response sampling occurred after a median around 12 months of treatment (range 6 to 36). General observations from the study: Treatment left the uncommon public clonotypes either contracted or stable in frequency. Different sampling times were used for sustained-remission and progressing patients. Relative to age-matched healthy donors, clonality at baseline was higher, and it tracked circulating CD8+ T-cell counts.

Sequenced by immunoSEQ multiplex PCR; TCRdb stores in-frame clones only, minus some. Of about 310,000 clones listed, about 80% are singletons. CDR1 and CDR2 (germline): LNHNV, YYDKDF (reference sequence). The CDR3 runs to 14 residues. Trimming took off 1 base at V and 6 bases at J, with 13 bases between the two ends. This specimen was PBMCs, taken before ibrutinib treatment. The chain uses TRBV15 and TRBJ2-7, with D possibly TRBD2 on 6 matching bases. The TCR originated in a human donor with chronic lymphocytic leukemia. For the CDR3, the DNA is TGTGCCACCAGCAGAGGGGGGGAGTTAAGCGAGCAGTACTTC. This codes for CATSRGGELSEQYF.